The next 6 T cell receptor beta chains were all read from a single sample in a study of immune cell composition in non-small cell lung cancer. Clones were read by immunoSEQ multiplex PCR, and TCRdb kept only the in-frame ones, dropping some. This sample has under 2,000 clones; about four fifths occur once, and the top ten carry 9.8%. The material sequenced was lung tumor tissue. Receptor source: a human donor with non-small cell lung cancer.

The chain employs TRBV18 and TRBJ1-3, with TRBD1 identical over 9 bases. V was clipped by 4 bases and J by 2 bases; unmatched bases: 6. The CDR3 has 16 amino acids. Germline V gene sequence: CDR1 KGHSH, CDR2 LQKENI. The CDR3 nucleotides are TGTGCCAGCTCACTGGGACAGGGAAGAGCTGGAAACACCATATATTTT. Translating gives CASSLGQGRAGNTIYF.

V gene TRBV28 combines with J gene TRBJ2-2, with 7 bases aligning to TRBD2. Trimming took 3 bases from V and 6 from J; bases not matched to a gene: 7. Germline assignment: CDR1 MDHEN and CDR2 SYDVKM. CDR3 length equals 15 residues. Here the CDR3 DNA reads TGTGCCAGCAGTTTCTTGGACCGGGGGGCCGGGGAGCTGTTTTTT. Translation gives CASSFLDRGAGELFF.

V is TRBV28 and J is TRBJ1-1; no definite D call. The V end was cut by 5 bases, the J end by 0 bases, with 7 bases between. The CDR3 is 13 amino acids. CDR1 is MDHEN and CDR2 is SYDVKM in the germline V gene. CDR3 protein: CASSPRVNTEAFF. The CDR3 DNA is TGTGCCAGCAGTCCACGGGTGAACACTGAAGCTTTCTTT.

The rearrangement uses TRBV10-3 and TRBJ2-7; TRBD2 matches 14 bases. The length of the CDR3 is 14 residues. V shed 11 bases and J 4 bases; nucleotides not matched to a gene: 7. Germline V CDR1 and CDR2: ENHRY, SYGVKD. CDR3 sequence (DNA): TGTGCCGCTAGACTAGCGGGAGGGCCTTACGAGCAGTACTTC. It codes for CAARLAGGPYEQYF.

This chain connects TRBV2 to TRBJ1-5; possible D gene TRBD1, 6 bases. The CDR3 length is 15 residues. Trimming took 0 bases from V and 9 from J, leaving 15 bases between them. From germline, CDR1 is SNHLY and CDR2 FYNNEI. Written as DNA, the CDR3 is TGTGCCAGCAGTGAAGCAGGGGGGGGGCCGCGGCCCCAGCATTTT. Its protein is CASSEAGGGPRPQHF.

The chain is built from TRBV7-8 and TRBJ1-5; maybe TRBD1 (5 bases). This CDR3 has 16 residues. The V and J ends lost 4 bases and 0 bases respectively, with 13 bases between them. From germline, CDR1 is SGHVS and CDR2 FQNEAQ. The CDR3 protein is CASSSRRGLSNQPQHF. As DNA, the CDR3 is TGTGCCAGCAGCTCGAGGAGGGGACTTAGCAATCAGCCCCAGCATTTT.